The next 18 T cell receptor beta chains were all read from a single sample in a study of T cells after posttransplantation cyclophosphamide (dated by TCRdb to 2016 to 2018). The library was built by means of the immunoSEQ multiplex PCR assay. What TCRdb holds here is the immuneACCESS table cut down to in-frame rearrangements. Part of the clones is not present; checked against another copy, under half of the missing clones reflect an unresolved V gene, and the others are unexplained. This sample comprises roughly 21,000 clones, nearly 99% of them detected only once. The ten most abundant clones make up under 0.15% of the sample. Sequencing used naive CD8+ T cells sorted from PBMCs. All receptors derive from a man aged 40-50 years in good health, CMV-negative, and a related stem cell transplant donor.

V gene TRBV27 combines with J gene TRBJ1-5; no definite D call. V was pared by 6 bases and J by 0 bases, with 9 bases between. Germline CDR1 MNHEY, CDR2 SMNVEV (reference sequence). CDR3 length: 14 amino acids. The CDR3 here is CASRAGYSNQPQHF. The CDR3 DNA reads as TGTGCCAGCAGGGCGGGATATAGCAATCAGCCCCAGCATTTT.

The chain carries TRBV6-1 and TRBJ1-5; D is possibly TRBD1 (5 bases). Germline loops: CDR1 MNHNS, CDR2 SASEGT. This CDR3 contains 14 residues. The V and J ends lost 5 bases and 3 bases respectively, with 11 bases between them. The chain's CDR3 is CASSPWGLNQPQHF. In DNA, the CDR3 is TGTGCCAGCAGTCCATGGGGCCTCAATCAGCCCCAGCATTTT.

The chain is built from TRBV5-1 and TRBJ1-2; possibly TRBD1 for D (5 bases). Germline lookup yields CDR1 SGHRS and CDR2 YFSETQ. Deletions cut 1 base from V and 2 bases from J, with 18 bases between. The CDR3 consists of 17 residues. Here the CDR3 reads CASSLNRGASINYGYTF. CDR3 in DNA: TGCGCCAGCAGCTTGAATCGCGGGGCCAGTATAAACTATGGCTACACCTTC.

The chain links TRBV7-9 to TRBJ2-3; D is perhaps TRBD1 (6 bases). V shed 5 bases and J shed 2 bases, with 11 bases lying between them. The CDR3 consists of 14 residues. CDR1 and CDR2 (germline): SEHNR, FQNEAQ (reference sequence). The CDR3 nucleotides read TGTGCCAGCAGCCACAGGACAGTCACAGATACGCAGTATTTT. Translation: CASSHRTVTDTQYF.

This CDR3 reads CASSIREGRTNTEAFF. CDR3 nucleotides: TGCGCCAGCAGCATCCGAGAGGGGAGGACGAACACTGAAGCTTTCTTT. This sequence joins TRBV4-1 and TRBJ1-1, with a weak D call TRBD1 (5 bases). V gave up 5 bases and J gave up 1 base, with 17 bases separating them. Germline assignment: CDR1 MGHRA and CDR2 YSYEKL. The CDR3 consists of 16 residues.

The chain recombines TRBV4-1 with TRBJ2-5; 9 bases line up with TRBD2. The trim removed 1 base at V and 2 bases at J, leaving 2 bases unmatched. CDR3 length equals 15 residues. CDR1 and CDR2 (germline): MGHRA, YSYEKL. CDR3 sequence (DNA): TGCGCCAGCAGCCAAGCTAGCGGGAAGCAAGAGACCCAGTACTTC. Protein sequence: CASSQASGKQETQYF.

The rearrangement joins TRBV28 to TRBJ2-4; TRBD2 is a possible D gene (6 bases). Germline V gives CDR1 MDHEN, CDR2 SYDVKM. The CDR3 is made up of 18 amino acids. Trimming stripped 3 bases from V and 0 bases from J, with 18 bases between. CDR3 protein: CASSFPGRARGAKNIQYF. The CDR3 bases are TGTGCCAGCAGTTTCCCAGGTCGGGCGCGGGGAGCCAAAAACATTCAGTACTTC.

This chain links TRBV7-2 with TRBJ2-1; 9 bases match TRBD2. J was trimmed by 9 bases and V by 4 bases; bases with no gene match: 13. The germline V gene has CDR1 SGHTA and CDR2 FQGNSA. The CDR3 covers 16 residues. Written as DNA, the CDR3 is TGTGCCAGCAGCTACCTTAGCGGGGGCCGTTCGGGTGAGCAGTTCTTC. Protein product: CASSYLSGGRSGEQFF.

The rearrangement links TRBV7-3 to TRBJ2-3, with D perhaps matching TRBD1 (6 bases). Trimming cost V 5 bases and J 0 bases, with 12 bases left between them. CDR1 is SGHTA and CDR2 is FQGTGA in the germline V gene. The CDR3 runs to 15 residues. The CDR3 loop is CASSPQGSSTDTQYF. DNA for the CDR3: TGTGCCAGCAGCCCGCAGGGGTCTAGCACAGATACGCAGTATTTT.

This chain uses TRBV29-1 with TRBJ2-7; a weak D match, TRBD2 (6 bases). Germline V lookup: CDR1 SQVTM, CDR2 ANQGSEA. Trimming took 2 bases from V and 3 from J, leaving 14 bases between them. This CDR3 has 14 amino acids. This chain's CDR3 is CSVENRGKGYEQYF. CDR3 coding DNA: TGCAGCGTTGAAAACCGGGGGAAGGGCTACGAGCAGTACTTC.

The rearrangement joins TRBV28 to TRBJ1-3; 8 nucleotides line up with TRBD1. The V and J ends lost 4 bases and 4 bases, in that order; junction bases with no gene match: 6. Per the germline V gene, CDR1 is MDHEN and CDR2 is SYDVKM. The CDR3 has 15 residues. The CDR3 loop is CASSSTRGPGNTIYF. As DNA, the CDR3 is TGTGCCAGCAGTTCGACCAGGGGGCCAGGAAACACCATATATTTT.

The V and J genes are TRBV14 and TRBJ2-3; 13 bases map to TRBD2. Trimming removed 5 bases from V and 3 bases from J; junction bases left unmatched: 8. The CDR3 is made up of 17 amino acids. The germline V gene has CDR1 SGHDN and CDR2 FVKESK. The CDR3 reads CASSSGLAGWGTDTQYF. The CDR3 DNA sequence: TGTGCCAGCAGCTCGGGACTAGCGGGATGGGGAACAGATACGCAGTATTTT.

The V gene is TRBV30, the J gene TRBJ1-1, with unresolved D. Germline lookup yields CDR1 GTSNPN and CDR2 SVGIG (reference sequence). This CDR3 spans 13 amino acids. V lost 1 base, J lost 4 bases, and 10 bases lay in between. The CDR3 region is CAWSEWVATEAFF. The CDR3 coding sequence is TGTGCCTGGAGTGAATGGGTAGCCACTGAAGCTTTCTTT.

V usage is TRBV9 and J usage is TRBJ2-5, with TRBD1 identical over 10 bases. Germline trimming cut 4 bases from V and 9 bases from J; bases unmatched to any gene: 9. The CDR3 extends over 14 amino acids. Germline V CDR1 and CDR2: SGDLS, YYNGEE. The CDR3 region has the DNA TGTGCCAGCAGCCCGACAGGGGGCTGGAGGGCCCAGTACTTC. It yields the protein CASSPTGGWRAQYF.

The chain has TRBV10-3 and TRBJ2-7; D gene uncertain. Trimming removed 3 bases from V and 5 bases from J, with 14 bases in between. Germline V lookup: CDR1 ENHRY, CDR2 SYGVKD. The CDR3 contains 14 residues. The CDR3 sequence: CAISDSISRHEQYF. Written as DNA, the CDR3 is TGTGCCATCAGTGATAGTATCTCTCGCCACGAGCAGTACTTC.

The rearrangement uses TRBV5-1 and TRBJ2-7, with D tentatively TRBD1 (6 bases). In germline, CDR1 is SGHRS, CDR2 YFSETQ. The CDR3 length is 16 residues. V lost 0 bases, J lost 0 bases, and 13 bases lay in between. The CDR3, as DNA: TGCGCCAGCAGCTTGGTTGGGGGCCGACCCTCCTACGAGCAGTACTTC. Translating gives CASSLVGGRPSYEQYF.

The chain couples TRBV28 to TRBJ2-7; tentative D call: TRBD1 (5 bases). CDR3 size: 15 residues. Germline CDR1 and CDR2: MDHEN and SYDVKM. Trimming cost V 3 bases and J 0 bases, with 12 bases left between them. The CDR3 nucleotides read TGTGCCAGCAGTTTTGGGCAGGGAATCTCCTACGAGCAGTACTTC. Its protein is CASSFGQGISYEQYF.

CDR3 bases: TGTGCCAGCAGCTTCGGGACTAGGTTTTTCTTC. This encodes CASSFGTRFFF. The chain joins TRBV11-2 to TRBJ2-1; 8 bases align to TRBD2. Germline V gene data show CDR1 as SGHAT and CDR2 as FQNNGV. V lost 3 bases and J lost 16; bases outside the gene matches: 5. The CDR3 covers 11 residues.